This entry lists 17 T cell receptor beta chains sequenced from one sample in a study of shared clonotypes between healthy human individuals. Only CD45RO-negative cells positively selected for CCR7 counted as naive CD8 cells, so terminally differentiated effector memory CD45RA+ cells were excluded. Assay used: immunoSEQ multiplex PCR; TCRdb lists only in-frame clones, some missing. The table lists about 1.9 million clones, around 93% of them singletons, with about 1.7% in the top ten. What was sequenced was naive CD8+ T cells from PBMCs. The receptors derive from a man younger than 35 in good health. Some clones in this sample may be carry-over from other donors' samples.

The gene calls are TRBV21-1 and TRBJ1-1; TRBD1, the D gene given by the table, was not confirmed from the DNA. TRBV21-1 is a recognized pseudogene. CDR3 length: 18 amino acids. In DNA form, the CDR3 reads TGTGCCAGCCCCGAGAGGAGGACAGGGGGTTACATGAACACTGAAGCTTTCTTT. Translating gives CASPERRTGGYMNTEAFF.

The V call is TRBV4-1, the J call TRBJ1-5; tentatively, D is TRBD1 (5 bases). The CDR3 is 18 residues long. Germline V gene lookup returns CDR1 MGHRA and CDR2 YSYEKL. V was shortened by 0 bases and J by 5 bases, with 20 bases between the two germline ends. CDR3 protein: CASSQEDTGPIRDQPQHF. CDR3 sequence (DNA): TGCGCCAGCAGCCAAGAAGACACAGGACCAATTCGTGATCAGCCCCAGCATTTT.

This clone was counted only a few times. The chain joins TRBV7-9 to TRBJ2-1; TRBD2 aligns across 11 bases. The CDR3 has 16 residues. Trimming removed 1 base from V and 2 bases from J; junction bases left unmatched: 1. In germline, CDR1 is SEHNR, CDR2 FQNEAQ (reference sequence). The CDR3 sequence is CASSLGGLAAYNEQFF. The CDR3 nucleotides are TGTGCCAGCAGCTTAGGGGGACTAGCGGCCTACAATGAGCAGTTCTTC. Drawing the rest from reference TRBV7-9 and TRBJ2-1, the complete variable domain is DTGVSQNPRHKITKRGQNVTFRCDPISEHNRLYWYRQTLGQGPEFLTYFQNEAQLEKSRLLSDRFSAERPKGSFSTLEIQRTEQGDSAMYLCASSLGGLAAYNEQFFGPGTRLTVL.

This sequence joins TRBV27 and TRBJ2-7; 12 bases are a match to TRBD2. Germline V CDR1 and CDR2: MNHEY, SMNVEV (reference sequence). Trimming at V came to 6 bases and at J to 7 bases, leaving 19 bases not matched to a gene. The length of the CDR3 is 18 residues. The CDR3 loop is CASSPGTSGPLGAREQYF. The CDR3 nucleotides are TGTGCCAGCAGCCCCGGGACTAGCGGGCCACTCGGGGCCAGGGAGCAGTACTTC.

For this clone: Other DNA variants within this sample encode the same CDR3. The chain uses TRBV27 and TRBJ2-3; D unresolved. Trimming shortened V by 3 bases and J by 1 base, and 8 bases separated the two germline ends. Germline V gene sequence: CDR1 MNHEY, CDR2 SMNVEV (reference sequence). This CDR3 comprises 14 residues. As DNA, the CDR3 is TGTGCCAGCAGTTTCGGATCGGGCACAGATACGCAGTATTTT. Protein: CASSFGSGTDTQYF.

Remarks on this clone: The sample holds other DNA sequences that translate to the same CDR3. The rearrangement joins TRBV29-1 to TRBJ2-5; D is undetermined. The CDR3 consists of 13 residues. With 5 bases removed from V and 5 bases from J, the gap between germline ends came to 15 bases. Germline assignment: CDR1 SQVTM and CDR2 ANQGSEA. CDR3 in DNA: TGCAGCGTTTTCGGCGAGTTAAGCGAGACCCAGTACTTC. Translated: CSVFGELSETQYF.

The V gene is TRBV4-3, the J gene TRBJ2-3; TRBD1 might be the D (6 bases). Germline V gene lookup returns CDR1 LGHNA and CDR2 YSLEER. The CDR3 runs 15 residues. With 0 bases removed from V and 6 bases from J, the gap between germline ends came to 13 bases. DNA for the CDR3: TGCGCCAGCAGCCAAGATGGGGGCCACCCGGATACGCAGTATTTT. Translation gives CASSQDGGHPDTQYF.

This clone was observed a handful of times. This chain joins TRBV5-1 and TRBJ2-1; D call uncertain. Trimming took off 1 base at V and 7 bases at J, with 9 bases between the two ends. The CDR3 is made up of 13 amino acids. Germline lookup yields CDR1 SGHRS and CDR2 YFSETQ. The chain's CDR3 is CASSLKQRNEQFF. The CDR3 nucleotides read TGCGCCAGCAGCTTGAAACAGAGGAATGAGCAGTTCTTC.

The chain uses TRBV14 and TRBJ1-2; D gene ambiguous. CDR3 length: 14 residues. Germline V gene data show CDR1 as SGHDN and CDR2 as FVKESK. The V end was cut by 1 base, the J end by 2 bases, with 8 bases between. As DNA, the CDR3 is TGTGCCAGCAGCCAAGGGGCGGGGAACTATGGCTACACCTTC. Its protein product is CASSQGAGNYGYTF. Full variable domain (rest looked up from reference TRBV14 and TRBJ1-2): EAGVTQFPSHSVIEKGQTVTLRCDPISGHDNLYWYRRVMGKEIKFLLHFVKESKQDESGMPNNRFLAERTGGTYSTLKVQPAELEDSGVYFCASSQGAGNYGYTFGSGTRLTVV.

The table lists this clone with a few counts. The rearrangement links TRBV27 to TRBJ2-7, with TRBD2 identical over 11 bases. The CDR3 runs to 15 residues. The ends lost 10 bases at V and 2 bases at J; junction bases unmatched: 10. CDR1 is MNHEY and CDR2 is SMNVEV in the germline V gene (reference sequence). CDR3 sequence reads: CATKRGLADTYEQYF. CDR3 DNA sequence: TGTGCCACTAAACGGGGACTAGCGGATACCTACGAGCAGTACTTC.

V usage is TRBV5-1 and J usage is TRBJ2-5; D may be TRBD2 (5 bases). CDR3 length: 14 residues. V was shortened by 0 bases and J by 5 bases, with 11 bases between the two germline ends. CDR1 SGHRS and CDR2 YFSETQ come from the germline V gene. In nucleotides, the CDR3 is TGCGCCAGCAGCTTGGCGGGGATCAGGGAGACCCAGTACTTC. This encodes CASSLAGIRETQYF.

This clone appeared a single time. The J gene is TRBJ1-2, the V gene TRBV14; the D is unclear. V shed 3 bases and J shed 8 bases, with 16 bases lying between them. The CDR3 covers 14 residues. Germline V CDR1 and CDR2: SGHDN, FVKESK. The CDR3 DNA reads TGTGCCAGCAGCCATCTAACTTACGCGGGAGGCTACACCTTC. Translated: CASSHLTYAGGYTF.

This sequence joins TRBV20-1 and TRBJ1-3; no clear D. The ends were cut back, 5 bases at V and 7 bases at J, with 9 bases in the middle. This CDR3 comprises 11 residues. Germline lookup yields CDR1 DFQATT and CDR2 SNEGSKA (reference sequence). The CDR3 protein is CSALSANTIYF. The CDR3 nucleotides read TGCAGTGCTCTCTCAGCGAACACCATATATTTT.

This clone was counted a single time. The chain links TRBV27 to TRBJ2-5; D ambiguous. This CDR3 has 13 amino acids. The V end lost 6 bases, the J end lost 4 bases, and 12 bases lay between the germline ends. CDR1 and CDR2 (germline): MNHEY, SMNVEV (reference sequence). CDR3 amino acids: CASSHLMGETQYF. For the CDR3, the DNA is TGTGCCAGCAGCCACCTCATGGGAGAGACCCAGTACTTC.

This rearrangement joins TRBV7-8 to TRBJ1-1, with D unclear. The CDR3 length is 19 residues. Deletions cut 1 base from V and 1 base from J, with 22 bases between. Germline V lookup: CDR1 SGHVS, CDR2 FQNEAQ. The CDR3 loop reads CASSLVPSVAGRQNTEAFF. The DNA for the CDR3 is TGTGCCAGCAGCTTAGTCCCTAGCGTGGCAGGACGACAGAACACTGAAGCTTTCTTT.

Of note for this clone: Other nucleotide sequences in the sample specify the same CDR3. The J gene is TRBJ1-5, the V gene TRBV7-9; unclear D gene. This CDR3 has 12 amino acids. The V and J ends lost 5 bases and 3 bases respectively, with 5 bases between them. The germline V gene encodes CDR1 SEHNR and CDR2 FQNEAQ (reference sequence). The CDR3 region has the DNA TGTGCCAGCAGCCTACTCAATCAGCCCCAGCATTTT. This sequence encodes CASSLLNQPQHF.

DNA for the CDR3: TGTGCCAGCAGCCCGCACGGAGAGGGCCTCAATGAGCAGTTCTTC. Translating gives CASSPHGEGLNEQFF. V gene TRBV11-2 combines with J gene TRBJ2-1; the D gene is possibly TRBD2 (5 bases). Germline assignment: CDR1 SGHAT and CDR2 FQNNGV. V lost 5 bases to trimming and J lost 6 bases, with 17 bases between them. The CDR3 extends over 15 amino acids.